This T cell receptor beta chain is from a study of graft-versus-host responses after intestinal transplantation (TCRdb year 2021). In terms of the full investigation: Recipients received multivisceral, liver-intestinal, or isolated intestinal transplants. A cohort of fewer than 25 intestinal transplant recipients, including one retransplant, was enrolled, and a few patients lacking pretransplant specimens were excluded. After intestinal transplantation, graft-versus-host and host-versus-graft alloreactive T cell clones in the graft, circulation and bone marrow were tracked using bulk TCR-beta CDR3 sequencing. To identify alloreactive clones, pre-transplant mixed lymphocyte reaction products were sequenced and compared with unstimulated pre-transplant donor and recipient T cells. Every recipient was given anti-thymocyte globulin induction, then maintenance tacrolimus and steroids for roughly 3 years. Donor T cell macrochimerism was defined as a peak of at least 4% donor T cells among recipient peripheral blood mononuclear cells. Samples from a few later patients were sequenced in-house on an Illumina MiSeq with MiXCR processing rather than by the commercial service.

As regards this clone: No cognate antigen has been identified for it. Base quality data are lacking; no much larger clone is found one base away.

Blood samples were collected up to 4 times in the first month after transplant and then at least monthly when available. Summary of the overall study and its limitations: Peak levels of circulating GvH clones were associated with declines in HvG clones early after transplant. The conclusions were limited by the relatively low number and heterogeneity of the intestinal transplant patients. In patients with donor T cell macrochimerism, the allografts had high GvH to HvG T cell clonal ratios. GvH clones turned up in recipient bone marrow, with some appearing earlier in ileal mucosa or blood, a pattern consistent with an intestinal mucosal origin.

Here V drops 6 bases and J drops 3 bases, and the junction holds 4 bases not matched to any gene. Per the germline V gene, SNHLY is the CDR1 and FYNNEI is the CDR2. Spanning cysteine to phenylalanine, the CDR3 consists of 14 amino acids. Of the read, only the CDR3 DNA is kept; its 42 bases are in frame from base 1. Libraries were constructed by the immunoSEQ multiplex PCR assay. Adaptive Biotechnologies carried out high-throughput TCR-beta CDR3 sequencing of genomic DNA for most patients. The source study handled its data this way. TCR sequencing data for some 19 patients were retrieved from Adaptive's ImmunoSEQ software; a few other patients were processed with MiXCR and VDJtools. CDR3 nucleotide sequences shared by donor and recipient were removed because the origin of these sequences could not be assigned. At least 2-fold expansion over unstimulated cells and a minimum CFSE-low frequency of 0.002% (template counts) or 0.001% (read counts) were required for clones to be classified as alloreactive. A clone was considered mappable if detected in the sequenced pre-transplant spleen, lymph node, or MLR CFSE-low populations of the donor or recipient. Cumulative frequency of alloreactive clones was calculated as a percentage of all sequences weighted by copy number. TCRdb's version of the immuneACCESS table is confined to in-frame rearrangements and falls short of the full clone set. An unresolved V gene accounts for under half of the shortfall where checked; the remainder is of unknown origin. Clonal size and the V and J genes are those of that table, whereas D and trimming came from the DNA. This sample comprises 9,900 or so clones, around 87% of them detected only once. 9.9% of the sample goes to the ten largest clones.

This material consisted of PBMCs, taken 240 to 250 days after intestinal transplant. This receptor chain uses TRBV2 and TRBJ1-5; the junction holds 8 bases that match TRBD1. The TCR comes from a human patient who received an intestinal transplant, so some T cells may come from the graft donor. CDR3 reads: CASRDRVPNQPQHF. The DNA sequence is as follows: TGTGCCAGCAGGGACAGGGTCCCCAATCAGCCCCAGCATTTT.